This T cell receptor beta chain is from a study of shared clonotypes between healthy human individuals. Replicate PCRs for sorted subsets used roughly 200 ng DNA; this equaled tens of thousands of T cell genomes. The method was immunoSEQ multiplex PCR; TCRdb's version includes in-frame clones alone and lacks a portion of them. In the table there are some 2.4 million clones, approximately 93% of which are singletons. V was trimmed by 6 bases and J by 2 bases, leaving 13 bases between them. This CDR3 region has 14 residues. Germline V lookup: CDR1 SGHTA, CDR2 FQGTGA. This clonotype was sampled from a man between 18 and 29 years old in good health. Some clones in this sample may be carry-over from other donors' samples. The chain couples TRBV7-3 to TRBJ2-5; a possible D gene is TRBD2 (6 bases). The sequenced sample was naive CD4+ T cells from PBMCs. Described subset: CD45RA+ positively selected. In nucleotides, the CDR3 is TGTGCCAGCAGTCCCTTAGCGGAACAAGAGACCCAGTACTTC. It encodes CASSPLAEQETQYF.